These T cell receptor beta chains were read from a single sample in a study of blood T cell repertoires in COVID-19. Profiling relied on immunoSEQ multiplex PCR, and the TCRdb table lists in-frame clones only, not all of them. The profile shows 180,000 or so clones, 84% of them singletons. Sequenced input: PBMCs or T cells enriched from blood (not recorded which). These receptors were taken from a man aged 40-50 years who had recovered from COVID-19. The CDR3 runs from the conserved cysteine through the conserved F or W. A D gene is named only where the DNA matches it firmly. Expanded clones are given a class, and other clones once, few, many or no size at all.

d_call	j_call	v_call	clone_size	cdr3_aa	cdr3_nt
TRBD2	TRBJ2-1	TRBV5-8	.	CASSLDLAGGPYNEQFF	TGTGCCAGCAGCTTGGACCTAGCGGGGGGACCCTACAATGAGCAGTTCTTC
.	TRBJ1-2	TRBV28	.	CASSFGQLYGYTF	TGTGCCAGCAGTTTTGGACAGCTCTATGGCTACACCTTC
TRBD2	TRBJ2-3	TRBV4-2	.	CASSQEAGGADTQYF	TGTGCCAGCAGCCAAGAGGCGGGGGGCGCCGATACGCAGTATTTT
.	TRBJ1-4	TRBV7-2	.	CASSLEQVDEKLFF	TGTGCCAGCAGCCTCGAACAGGTGGATGAAAAACTGTTTTTT
TRBD1	TRBJ1-1	TRBV11-2	.	CASSFRDRNTEAFF	TGTGCCAGCAGCTTTAGGGACAGAAACACTGAAGCTTTCTTT
.	TRBJ2-5	TRBV27	once	CASSRDRPKNLQETQYF	TGTGCCAGCAGCCGCGACAGGCCAAAAAATTTACAAGAGACCCAGTACTTC
.	TRBJ2-1	TRBV3-1/TRBV3-2	.	CASEGGGPIGQFF	TGTGCCAGCGAGGGGGGGGGCCCGATCGGGCAGTTCTTC
.	TRBJ2-1	TRBV5-5	.	CASSLEGVTKREQFF	TGTGCCAGCAGCTTGGAAGGGGTCACTAAGCGCGAGCAGTTCTTC
TRBD1	TRBJ2-3	TRBV13	.	CASKSAETGSPDTQYF	TGTGCCAGCAAAAGCGCTGAGACAGGGTCCCCAGATACGCAGTATTTT
.	TRBJ1-1	TRBV6-1	.	CASSEALWGEGRRGAFF	TGTGCCAGCAGTGAAGCGCTGTGGGGGGAAGGGAGAAGGGGAGCTTTCTTT
.	TRBJ1-2	TRBV3-1/TRBV3-2	.	CASSQVPRGGVDGYTF	TGTGCCAGCAGCCAAGTACCCCGGGGAGGTGTGGATGGCTACACCTTC
.	TRBJ2-7	TRBV29-1	.	CSVEVRYNEQYF	TGCAGCGTTGAAGTCAGGTATAACGAGCAGTACTTC
.	TRBJ2-3	TRBV5-4	.	CASSYADTQYF	TGTGCCAGCAGTTATGCAGATACGCAGTATTTT
.	TRBJ1-2	TRBV11-2	.	CASSLGHNVRTF	TGTGCCAGCAGCTTGGGACATAACGTTCGCACCTTC
.	TRBJ2-7	TRBV20-1	once	CSAWDTPGQYF	TGCAGTGCTTGGGACACACCGGGCCAGTACTTC
.	TRBJ2-2	TRBV5-8	.	CASSLSPGTGELFF	TGTGCCAGCAGCTTGAGTCCGGGGACCGGGGAGCTGTTTTTT
.	TRBJ2-7	TRBV11-2	.	CASSLDRGEQYF	TGTGCCAGCAGCTTAGATAGGGGCGAGCAGTACTTC
TRBD2	TRBJ2-5	TRBV5-6	.	CASSLGGGGAGETQYF	TGTGCCAGCAGCTTAGGAGGCGGGGGGGCCGGAGAGACCCAGTACTTC
.	TRBJ1-5	TRBV12-3/TRBV12-4	.	CASSPGVQPQHF	TGTGCCAGCAGCCCAGGGGTTCAGCCCCAGCATTTT
.	TRBJ2-1	TRBV6-1	.	CASSEYIGAPYNEQFF	TGTGCCAGCAGTGAATATATAGGAGCCCCCTACAATGAGCAGTTCTTC
.	TRBJ1-2	TRBV27	.	CASSPRVSFDGYTF	TGTGCCAGCAGTCCCAGGGTCAGTTTTGATGGCTACACCTTC
TRBD1	TRBJ1-1	TRBV7-8	.	CASSETGGGWYTEAFF	TGTGCCAGCAGCGAAACAGGGGGTGGTTGGTACACTGAAGCTTTCTTT
.	TRBJ1-4	TRBV11-2	few	CASSLVSAGNEKLFF	TGTGCCAGCAGCTTAGTAAGTGCGGGAAATGAAAAACTGTTTTTT
.	TRBJ2-1	TRBV6-5	few	CASSYQGRDEQFF	TGTGCCAGCAGTTACCAGGGGCGGGATGAGCAGTTCTTC
.	TRBJ1-1	TRBV5-1	once	CASSFGSGNTEAFF	TGCGCCAGCAGCTTTGGTTCGGGGAACACTGAAGCTTTCTTT
TRBD2	TRBJ2-5	TRBV7-9	.	CASSLAASGQETQYF	TGTGCCAGCAGCTTAGCGGCTAGCGGCCAAGAGACCCAGTACTTC
.	TRBJ1-1	TRBV2	.	CASRALTGNTEAFF	TGTGCCAGCAGGGCCTTGACAGGGAACACTGAAGCTTTCTTT
.	TRBJ1-2	TRBV11-2	.	CASSLGPQDYGYTF	TGTGCCAGCAGCTTAGGACCGCAGGACTATGGCTACACCTTC
.	TRBJ2-5	TRBV5-4	.	CASSPGQSQETQYF	TGTGCCAGCAGCCCTGGACAGTCGCAAGAGACCCAGTACTTC
.	TRBJ2-1	TRBV5-1	.	CASSFARILANEQFF	TGCGCCAGCAGCTTTGCGAGGATCCTAGCGAACGAGCAGTTCTTC
.	TRBJ2-3	TRBV14	.	CASSPLLSADTQYF	TGTGCCAGCAGCCCTCTACTGAGTGCAGATACGCAGTATTTT
TRBD1	TRBJ1-5	TRBV20-1	.	CSASLGQGVQPQHF	TGCAGTGCTAGTTTAGGACAGGGAGTTCAGCCCCAGCATTTT